The 24 T cell receptor beta chains presented below share a single source sample, sequenced in a study of cytomegalovirus exposure and HLA in healthy donors (dated by TCRdb to between 2016 and 2019). Libraries were made using the immunoSEQ multiplex PCR assay. The multiplex PCR relied on a mix of 60 forward primers for TCR Vbeta segments and 13 reverse primers for TCR Jbeta segments. TCRdb limited this immuneACCESS table to in-frame rearrangements with V and J called. A share of clones is missing; checked studies link under half to unresolved V genes, and the rest is unexplained. Recorded for this sample are tens of thousands of clones; approximately 90% of them occurred a single time. The ten most abundant clones make up approximately 2.6% of the sample. Sequenced input: PBMCs. Every receptor here comes from a boy between 10 and 17 years old in good health and CMV-seronegative.

This clone has only a few counts. The rearrangement links TRBV6-1 to TRBJ2-3; tentative D call: TRBD2 (6 bases). The CDR3 contains 15 residues. The V end lost 4 bases, the J end lost 2 bases, and 13 bases lay between the germline ends. Germline CDR1 and CDR2: MNHNS and SASEGT. The DNA for the CDR3 is TGTGCCAGCAGTGGAATAGGCGGGGACACAGATACGCAGTATTTT. This sequence encodes CASSGIGGDTDTQYF.

V and J are TRBV15 and TRBJ1-5, with 8 bases matching TRBD1. CDR1 LNHNV and CDR2 YYDKDF come from the germline V gene (reference sequence). After removal of 5 bases from V and 6 bases from J, the junction contained 3 bases not matched to a gene. The CDR3 is made up of 13 amino acids. The CDR3 here is CATSGQGSQPQHF. Written as DNA, the CDR3 is TGTGCCACCAGCGGACAGGGAAGTCAGCCCCAGCATTTT.

The chain employs TRBV9 and TRBJ2-1, with D tentatively TRBD1 (5 bases). This CDR3 contains 17 residues. The germline V gene encodes CDR1 SGDLS and CDR2 YYNGEE. Trimming cost V 2 bases and J 3 bases, with 18 bases left between them. CDR3 sequence (DNA): TGTGCCAGCAGCGTGGCAGACAGTGAACTCTTCTACAATGAGCAGTTCTTC. Encoded protein: CASSVADSELFYNEQFF.

The CDR3 region has the DNA TGTGCCAGCAGCGGATCGACAGGGGAGAGTGAGCAGTTCTTC. It translates to CASSGSTGESEQFF. The chain employs TRBV9 and TRBJ2-1; 8 bases map to TRBD1. Germline V gene lookup returns CDR1 SGDLS and CDR2 YYNGEE. The CDR3 consists of 14 residues. V was pared by 3 bases and J by 9 bases, with 8 bases of the junction left unmatched.

The V gene is TRBV5-6, the J gene TRBJ2-7; D not certain. Trimming stripped 3 bases from V and 2 bases from J, with 12 bases between. This CDR3 has 14 amino acids. Per germline, CDR1 SGHDT and CDR2 YYEEEE. The CDR3 coding sequence is TGTGCCAGCAGCTCCCGACTTGCGGCCTACGAGCAGTACTTC. This sequence encodes CASSSRLAAYEQYF.

On this clone: The junction does not match germline at one end; this may be a read error. The chain employs TRBV6-1 and TRBJ1-6, with 7 bases matching TRBD1. This CDR3 has 13 amino acids. Germline CDR1 MNHNS, CDR2 SASEGT. The CDR3 region is CATRDSVTEDSDF. CDR3 nucleotides: TGTGCCACCCGGGACAGCGTAACGGAAGATTCGGACTTT.

This clone was picked up one time. The CDR3 coding sequence is TGTGCCAGCAGGGACGGGACAGGGACCTACGAGCAGTACTTC. It translates to CASRDGTGTYEQYF. V usage is TRBV5-4 and J usage is TRBJ2-7; 9 bases line up with TRBD1. The CDR3 covers 14 residues. J gave up 2 bases and V 5 bases, and 5 bases lay outside the gene matches. The germline gives CDR1 SGHNT, CDR2 YYREEE (reference sequence).

This clone has more than one count but fewer than ten. CDR3 loop: CASSLNQGSYGYTF. The CDR3 nucleotides read TGTGCCAGCAGCTTAAATCAGGGGAGCTATGGCTACACCTTC. The chain carries TRBV7-2 and TRBJ1-2, with D possibly matching TRBD1 (6 bases). V was shortened by 2 bases and J by 4 bases, with 11 bases between the two germline ends. Germline V CDR1 and CDR2: SGHTA, FQGNSA. The CDR3 runs to 14 residues.

This chain uses TRBV21-1 with TRBJ1-6; the table's D call TRBD1 went unverified against the DNA. TRBV21-1 is reported as a pseudogene. CDR3 length equals 15 residues. Here the CDR3 DNA reads TGTGCCAGCAGCACGGGGACAGGGGGGAATTCACCCCTCCACTTT. Its protein is CASSTGTGGNSPLHF.

J is TRBJ2-2 and V is TRBV12-5, with no clear D. In germline, CDR1 is LGHNT, CDR2 FRNRAP. The V end was cut by 0 bases, the J end by 1 base, with 6 bases between. This CDR3 has 15 amino acids. The CDR3 protein is CASGLVLGNTGELFF. CDR3 DNA sequence: TGTGCTAGTGGTTTGGTACTTGGGAACACCGGGGAGCTGTTTTTT.

This clone was counted a single time. The CDR3 DNA is TGTGCCAGCAGAAGGACAGGGGGCGGTCAGCCCCAGCATTTT. Translating it yields CASRRTGGGQPQHF. This chain uses TRBV6-5 with TRBJ1-5, with 11 bases that match TRBD1. Germline CDR1 reads MNHEY; CDR2 reads SVGAGI. This CDR3 is 14 amino acids long. J lost 6 bases, V lost 6 bases, and 4 bases had no gene match.

The chain is built from TRBV5-1 and TRBJ2-2; tentatively, D is TRBD1 (6 bases). The CDR3 contains 16 residues. With 3 bases removed from V and 4 bases from J, the gap between germline ends came to 16 bases. The germline V gene has CDR1 SGHRS and CDR2 YFSETQ. For the CDR3, the DNA is TGCGCCAGCAGCTCGCTCACAGGGTCCACCACCGGGGAGCTGTTTTTT. This sequence encodes CASSSLTGSTTGELFF.

This chain joins TRBV6-5 and TRBJ2-1; D possibly corresponds to TRBD1 (7 bases). V was trimmed by 2 bases and J by 4 bases, leaving 15 bases between them. The CDR3 has 16 amino acids. Germline values: CDR1 MNHEY, CDR2 SVGAGI. The CDR3 DNA reads as TGTGCCAGCAGTTACCCCAGGGGGGAAGGATACAATGAGCAGTTCTTC. Amino acids: CASSYPRGEGYNEQFF.

J is TRBJ1-2 and V is TRBV6-1; D unresolved. The CDR3 runs 15 residues. Trimming removed 7 bases at V and 0 bases at J, with 15 bases between. The V gene's germline CDR1 is MNHNS and CDR2 SASEGT. DNA of the CDR3: TGTGCCAGCATTACGGGCAACGGGGCTAACTATGGCTACACCTTC. Translated, it gives CASITGNGANYGYTF.

The J gene is TRBJ2-1, the V gene TRBV18, with 14 bases aligning to TRBD2. Losses at the gene ends were 3 bases for V and 4 bases for J; bases not matched to a gene: 2. CDR1 and CDR2 (germline): KGHSH, LQKENI. The CDR3 loop spans 16 amino acids. CDR3 protein: CASSPGLAGAYNEQFF. CDR3 sequence (DNA): TGTGCCAGCTCACCGGGACTAGCGGGGGCATACAATGAGCAGTTCTTC.

The chain uses TRBV18 and TRBJ1-1; 8 bases fit TRBD1. The V gene end was trimmed by 3 bases and the J gene end by 3 bases; junction bases not matched to a gene: 3. CDR1 is KGHSH, CDR2 LQKENI, per germline. The CDR3 is 14 residues long. The CDR3 spells CASSPADRDTEAFF. In nucleotides, the CDR3 is TGTGCCAGCTCACCGGCGGACAGGGACACTGAAGCTTTCTTT.

The V and J genes are TRBV2 and TRBJ2-7, with TRBD1 matching over 8 bases. The length of the CDR3 is 15 residues. V shed 6 bases, J shed 6 bases, and the junction held 13 bases outside the gene matches. Germline CDR1 and CDR2: SNHLY and FYNNEI. CDR3 in amino acids: CASREGTGSHGEQYF. DNA of the CDR3: TGTGCCAGCAGGGAGGGGACAGGCTCCCACGGCGAGCAGTACTTC.

This sequence joins TRBV19 and TRBJ1-2, with D maybe TRBD1 (5 bases). The germline V gene encodes CDR1 LNHDA and CDR2 SQIVND (reference sequence). Trimming took off 4 bases at V and 6 bases at J, with 15 bases between the two ends. There are 14 residues in the CDR3. CDR3 amino acids: CASSKGRDSDGYTF. Written as DNA, the CDR3 is TGTGCCAGTAGTAAAGGCAGGGACTCCGATGGCTACACCTTC. The variable domain in full, with the rest retrieved from reference TRBV19 and TRBJ1-2, is DGGITQSPKYLFRKEGQNVTLSCEQNLNHDAMYWYRQDPGQGLRLIYYSQIVNDFQKGDIAEGYSVSREKKESFPLTVTSAQKNPTAFYLCASSKGRDSDGYTFGSGTRLTVV.

This clone has a single count. The CDR3 reads CASSPRAGDHQPQHF. CDR3 nucleotides: TGTGCCAGCAGCCCGCGGGCAGGGGATCATCAGCCCCAGCATTTT. The rearrangement uses TRBV9 and TRBJ1-5; perhaps TRBD1 as D (6 bases). The CDR3 extends over 15 amino acids. Germline V gene lookup returns CDR1 SGDLS and CDR2 YYNGEE. Trimming took 4 bases from V and 5 from J, leaving 16 bases between them.

V and J are TRBV11-3 and TRBJ2-2; D may be TRBD2 (5 bases). The germline gives CDR1 SGHNT, CDR2 YENEEA. V lost 4 bases and J 8 bases, leaving 8 bases between the germline ends. This CDR3 has 12 residues. In nucleotides, the CDR3 is TGTGCCAGCAGCTCCCGGGGTGGGGAGCTGTTTTTT. Its translation: CASSSRGGELFF.

This sequence joins TRBV5-4 and TRBJ2-3, with a weak D call TRBD2 (7 bases). Germline-derived CDR1 and CDR2 are SGHNT and YYREEE (reference sequence). The CDR3 is 15 amino acids. Trimming removed 1 base at V and 6 bases at J, with 15 bases between. DNA of the CDR3: TGTGCCAGCAGCTTGCAACGGGGGGCCGGGGATACGCAGTATTTT. The encoded protein is CASSLQRGAGDTQYF. Using reference TRBV5-4 and TRBJ2-3 for the parts outside the CDR3, the full variable domain is ETGVTQSPTHLIKTRGQQVTLRCSSQSGHNTVSWYQQALGQGPQFIFQYYREEENGRGNFPPRFSGLQFPNYSSELNVNALELDDSALYLCASSLQRGAGDTQYFGPGTRLTVL.

The J gene is TRBJ2-3, the V gene TRBV28, with TRBD2 matching 12 bases. The CDR3 is 19 amino acids. Unmatched junction bases numbered 13, after V lost 4 bases and J lost 2 bases. Per germline, CDR1 MDHEN and CDR2 SYDVKM. CDR3 nucleotides: TGTGCCAGCAGTTCCCCCGGTGGTACTAGCGGGGGGAACACAGATACGCAGTATTTT. Protein product: CASSSPGGTSGGNTDTQYF.

This clone was counted a single time. This chain uses TRBV19 with TRBJ1-2, with TRBD1 matching 11 bases. The germline V gene has CDR1 LNHDA and CDR2 SQIVND (reference sequence). V was clipped by 4 bases and J by 0 bases; unmatched bases: 7. The CDR3 is 17 residues long. The CDR3 region is CASSTSGTGGSNYGYTF. The CDR3 bases are TGTGCCAGTAGTACCTCCGGGACAGGGGGATCTAACTATGGCTACACCTTC.

V is TRBV28 and J is TRBJ1-4; no firm D call. The CDR3 runs to 15 residues. V was pared by 1 base and J by 7 bases, with 13 bases between. Germline CDR1 is MDHEN and CDR2 is SYDVKM. The CDR3 bases are TGTGCCAGCAGTTTATTGGCGGGCATAGGTGAAAAACTGTTTTTT. Its protein product is CASSLLAGIGEKLFF.